The clone carrying this T cell receptor (beta chain) was detected ten times or more. Its antigen is not identified. CDR1 is DFQATT, CDR2 SNEGSKA, per germline (reference sequence). CDR3 length: 15 amino acids. The trim removed 7 bases at V and 4 bases at J, leaving 16 bases unmatched. Each CDR3 protein is one row after TCRdb ran MiXCR on the 5' RACE reads. The sample consists of over 110,000 distinct CDR3 sequences, roughly 8% of them appearing once. These data originate in a study of T cells after yellow fever vaccination. Findings and caveats of the study: The secondary T-cell response peaked on day 5, not day 15, but was weaker.

The rearrangement joins TRBV20-1 to TRBJ2-7, with TRBD1 matching 7 bases. Sample: CD4+ T cells sorted from PBMCs, taken 5 days after the yellow fever booster vaccination. This TCR was recovered from a young man who received the YFV17D yellow fever vaccine. CDR3 in amino acids: CSGRPGTEILYEQYF. CDR3 nucleotides: TGCAGTGGGAGACCCGGGACAGAAATTTTGTACGAGCAGTACTTC.